These T cell receptor beta chains were read from a single sample in a study of T cell changes during pregnancy in multiple sclerosis. TCRdb keeps only in-frame clones here, not all; method: immunoSEQ multiplex PCR. The table records around 31,000 clones, more than 80% of them present only once. This sample comprised CD4+ T cells from peripheral blood mononuclear cells, obtained in the first trimester of pregnancy. These receptors were obtained from a female donor with multiple sclerosis, enrolled in a pregnancy study. Both conserved end residues are part of each CDR3. The D gene is left open where the match is weak. Size tells how often a clone was seen (once, few, many) or the class of an expanded clone, and some rows leave it out.

clone_size | j_call | d_call | v_call | cdr3_length | cdr3_nt | cdr3_aa
- | TRBJ1-6 | - | TRBV4-1 | 13 | TGCGCCAGCAGCCAAGTCGCAGATTCACCCCTCCACTTT | CASSQVADSPLHF
- | TRBJ1-2 | TRBD1 | TRBV2 | 14 | TGTGCCAGCACCCCAGGGGGTGTTCTCTATGGCTACACCTTC | CASTPGGVLYGYTF
- | TRBJ2-3 | TRBD1 | TRBV5-1 | 14 | TGCGCCAGCAGCCCCCGACAGGGGACAGATACGCAGTATTTT | CASSPRQGTDTQYF
- | TRBJ1-6 | - | TRBV4-3 | 13 | TGCGCCAGCAGCCAAGAGTCAAATTCACCCCTCCACTTT | CASSQESNSPLHF
few | TRBJ1-2 | - | TRBV5-4 | 15 | TGTGCCAGCAGCTTGACCGGGATTCTTAACTATGGCTACACCTTC | CASSLTGILNYGYTF
- | TRBJ2-1 | TRBD2 | TRBV10-2 | 15 | TGCGCCAGCAGAAGAGGACTAGCGGGGGTTAATGAGCAGTTCTTC | CASRRGLAGVNEQFF
once | TRBJ2-1 | - | TRBV6-1 | 14 | TGTGCCAGCAGTGAAGGGCCCCCGGGCAATGAGCAGTTCTTC | CASSEGPPGNEQFF
- | TRBJ1-3 | TRBD1 | TRBV7-8 | 15 | TGTGCCAGCAGCTTAGTACAGGGGCTAGGAAACACCATATATTTT | CASSLVQGLGNTIYF
- | TRBJ1-1 | - | TRBV29-1 | 18 | TGCAGCGTTGAAGCCCGGGGCGTACGGGGAGGGAGGAGCACTGAAGCTTTCTTT | CSVEARGVRGGRSTEAFF
- | TRBJ1-2 | TRBD1 | TRBV9 | 14 | TGTGCCAGCAGCTTCACCGACAGGGGGCATGGCTACACCTTC | CASSFTDRGHGYTF
- | TRBJ2-2 | TRBD2 | TRBV5-1 | 18 | TGCGCCAGCAGCCCCGGGCTAGCGGGGAGATTGAACACCGGGGAGCTGTTTTTT | CASSPGLAGRLNTGELFF
- | TRBJ2-7 | TRBD1 | TRBV30 | 16 | TGTGCCTGGAGTAAAACCGGGACAGGGGGTACGTACGAGCAGTACTTC | CAWSKTGTGGTYEQYF
- | TRBJ2-7 | TRBD1 | TRBV29-1 | 13 | TGCAGCGTTTCTGGGACAGGGATCTACGAGCAGTACTTC | CSVSGTGIYEQYF
few | TRBJ2-1 | - | TRBV7-9 | 15 | TGTGCCAGCAGCCTACTAGCATTCGTGGGCAATGAGCAGTTCTTC | CASSLLAFVGNEQFF
- | TRBJ1-2 | TRBD1 | TRBV30 | 15 | TGTGCCTGGAGTGTAACCGGGACAGGGGACTATGGCTACACCTTC | CAWSVTGTGDYGYTF
- | TRBJ1-4 | - | TRBV4-3 | 16 | TGCGCCAGCAGCCAAGATTCTAGCGCAGGGAGCGAAAAACTGTTTTTT | CASSQDSSAGSEKLFF
few | TRBJ1-5 | TRBD1 | TRBV19 | 13 | TGTGCCAGTAGAGGGACAGGTAATCAGCCCCAGCATTTT | CASRGTGNQPQHF
- | TRBJ1-4 | - | TRBV15 | 18 | TGTGCCACCAGCGGAACCGGGTTGTCGGCAGGGGCAGATGAAAAACTGTTTTTT | CATSGTGLSAGADEKLFF
- | TRBJ2-3 | TRBD2 | TRBV2 | 16 | TGTGCCAGCGCCCCGAGGACTAGCGGGGGCACAGATACGCAGTATTTT | CASAPRTSGGTDTQYF
- | TRBJ2-3 | - | TRBV28 | 16 | TGTGCCAGCAGTTTATGGGGGGCAGGGGCAACGGATACGCAGTATTTT | CASSLWGAGATDTQYF
- | TRBJ1-6 | - | TRBV9 | 16 | TGTGCCAGCAGCGCCACGGGGGGAAAGGGTAATTCACCCCTCCACTTT | CASSATGGKGNSPLHF
- | TRBJ2-3 | TRBD1 | TRBV28 | 17 | TGTGCCGGCAGCCGGGACAGGGGAACTCTTAGCACAGATACGCAGTATTTT | CAGSRDRGTLSTDTQYF
- | TRBJ1-1 | - | TRBV6-5 | 13 | TGTGCCAGCACCCCCGCGGACAGCCCAAGGGCTTTCTTT | CASTPADSPRAFF
- | TRBJ1-2 | - | TRBV19 | 15 | TGTGCCAGTAGTATAGCCCCGGGTGCGGACTATGGCTACACCTTC | CASSIAPGADYGYTF
- | TRBJ2-3 | - | TRBV7-2 | 14 | TGTGCCAGCAGTTTCGGGACTGGGTTCGGTACGCAGTATTTT | CASSFGTGFGTQYF
- | TRBJ1-2 | - | TRBV6-5 | 15 | TGTGCCAGCAGTGGCCGACGGGGGGAGGGTTATGGCTACACCTTC | CASSGRRGEGYGYTF
- | TRBJ1-1 | - | TRBV18 | 14 | TGTGCCAGCTCACCAAGACAGTTGGCGGATGAAGCTTTCTTT | CASSPRQLADEAFF
- | TRBJ1-3 | TRBD1 | TRBV10-3 | 15 | TGTGCCATCAGGCTGGACAGGGGGCTTGGAAACACCATATATTTT | CAIRLDRGLGNTIYF
- | TRBJ2-7 | TRBD1 | TRBV27 | 15 | TGTGCCAGCAGTTTAGTAGGGACAGGGACCTACGAGCAGTACTTC | CASSLVGTGTYEQYF
- | TRBJ1-1 | TRBD1 | TRBV29-1 | 13 | TGCAGCGCCTCGGGACAGTTGAACACTGAAGCTTTCTTT | CSASGQLNTEAFF
once | TRBJ2-2 | - | TRBV9 | 17 | TGTGCCAGCAGCACTCAGACGGCCAGCCCGGGGACCGGGGAGCTGTTTTTT | CASSTQTASPGTGELFF
- | TRBJ2-7 | TRBD2 | TRBV14 | 15 | TGTGCCAGCAGTCCAAGCGGGGTCCTCTCCTACGAGCAGTACTTC | CASSPSGVLSYEQYF
- | TRBJ1-4 | - | TRBV10-3 | 13 | TGTGCCATCAGTGACAGGGTAAATGAAAAACTGTTTTTT | CAISDRVNEKLFF
- | TRBJ2-5 | TRBD1 | TRBV11-2 | 17 | TGTGCCAGCAGCTTAATCCCCGGGACAGACGGTCTGGAGACCCAGTACTTC | CASSLIPGTDGLETQYF
- | TRBJ1-1 | TRBD1 | TRBV6-1 | 14 | TGTGCCAGCAGTGTGGACAGGGCGAACACTGAAGCTTTCTTT | CASSVDRANTEAFF
- | TRBJ2-5 | - | TRBV30 | 13 | TGTGCCTGGAGTGTTAATAGCGTGGAGACCCAGTACTTC | CAWSVNSVETQYF
- | TRBJ2-5 | - | TRBV7-2 | 14 | TGTGCCAGCAGCTTCTTTCGCAGCCAAGAGACCCAGTACTTC | CASSFFRSQETQYF
once | TRBJ2-1 | - | TRBV7-5 | 20 | TGTGCCAGAAGCTTATGTTGTTGGGGCTCCCCGAACGCCTCCTACAATGAGCAGTTCTTC | CARSLCCWGSPNASYNEQFF
- | TRBJ1-6 | TRBD1 | TRBV30 | 14 | TGTGCCTGGAGTGTTGGGACAGGGAATTCACCCCTCCACTTT | CAWSVGTGNSPLHF
- | TRBJ1-5 | TRBD1 | TRBV10-3 | 14 | TGTGCCATCAGTGTATCAGGGGGCAGTCAGCCCCAGCATTTT | CAISVSGGSQPQHF
- | TRBJ2-1 | TRBD2 | TRBV9 | 21 | TGTGCCAGCAGCGTAGATGGGCGCCTAGCGGGGGGGCATAGCTCCTACAATGAGCAGTTCTTC | CASSVDGRLAGGHSSYNEQFF
- | TRBJ2-6 | - | TRBV7-3 | 17 | TGTGCCAGCAGCTTGGGAGGGGGAAGTACTGGGGCCAACGTCCTGACTTTC | CASSLGGGSTGANVLTF
- | TRBJ1-2 | TRBD1 | TRBV18 | 15 | TGTGCCAGCTCACTCGCCGGACAGGCAGCGGATGGCTACACCTTC | CASSLAGQAADGYTF
- | TRBJ2-7 | - | TRBV7-9 | 15 | TGTGCCAGCAGCTTAAGCCTGAGTAGCGTCTACGAGCAGTACTTC | CASSLSLSSVYEQYF
- | TRBJ1-2 | TRBD1 | TRBV5-6 | 15 | TGTGCCAGCAGCCTATACAGGGGCCACTTGGATGGCTACACCTTC | CASSLYRGHLDGYTF
- | TRBJ1-3 | - | TRBV7-2 | 15 | TGTGCCAGCAGCTTTTACAGGGTATCTGGAAACACCATATATTTT | CASSFYRVSGNTIYF